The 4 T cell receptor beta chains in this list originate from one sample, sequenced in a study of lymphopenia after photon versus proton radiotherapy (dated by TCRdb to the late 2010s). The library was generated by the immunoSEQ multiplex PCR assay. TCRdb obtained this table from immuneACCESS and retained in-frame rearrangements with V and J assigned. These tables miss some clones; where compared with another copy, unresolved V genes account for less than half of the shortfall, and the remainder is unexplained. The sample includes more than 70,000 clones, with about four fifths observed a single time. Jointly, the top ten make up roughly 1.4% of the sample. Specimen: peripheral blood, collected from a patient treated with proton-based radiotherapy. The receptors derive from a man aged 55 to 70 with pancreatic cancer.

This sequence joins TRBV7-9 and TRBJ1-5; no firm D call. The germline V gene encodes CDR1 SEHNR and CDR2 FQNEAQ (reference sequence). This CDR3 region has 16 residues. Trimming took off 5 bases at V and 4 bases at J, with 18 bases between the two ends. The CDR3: CASSATGPGSNQPQHF. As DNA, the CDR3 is TGTGCCAGCAGCGCAACCGGGCCTGGGTCTAATCAGCCCCAGCATTTT.

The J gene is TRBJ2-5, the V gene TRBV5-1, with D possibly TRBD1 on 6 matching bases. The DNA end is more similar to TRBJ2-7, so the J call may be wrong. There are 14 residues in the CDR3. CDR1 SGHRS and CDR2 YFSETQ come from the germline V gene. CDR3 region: CASSLAPDSYEQYF. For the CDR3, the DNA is TGCGCCAGCAGCTTGGCCCCGGACAGCTACGAGCAGTACTTC.

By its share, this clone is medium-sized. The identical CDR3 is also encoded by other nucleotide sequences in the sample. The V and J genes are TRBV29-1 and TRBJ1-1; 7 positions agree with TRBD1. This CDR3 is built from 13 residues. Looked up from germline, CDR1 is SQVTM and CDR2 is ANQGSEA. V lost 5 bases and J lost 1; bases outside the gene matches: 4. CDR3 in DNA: TGCAGCGTTAGGACAGGTGGGAACACTGAAGCTTTCTTT. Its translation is CSVRTGGNTEAFF. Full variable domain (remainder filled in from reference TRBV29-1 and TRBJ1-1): SAVISQKPSRDICQRGTSLTIQCQVDSQVTMMFWYRQQPGQSLTLIATANQGSEATYESGFVIDKFPISRPNLTFSTLTVSNMSPEDSSIYLCSVRTGGNTEAFFGQGTRLTVV.

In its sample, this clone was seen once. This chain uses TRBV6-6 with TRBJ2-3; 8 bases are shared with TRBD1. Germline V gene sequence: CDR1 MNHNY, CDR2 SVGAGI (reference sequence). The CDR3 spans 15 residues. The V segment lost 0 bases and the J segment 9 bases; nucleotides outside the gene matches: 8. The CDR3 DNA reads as TGTGCCAGCAGTTACTCAGGACAGGGAATACGAACGCAGTATTTT. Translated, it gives CASSYSGQGIRTQYF.